Shown below are 15 T cell receptor beta chains from a single sample sequenced in a study of T cell responses to AZD1222 COVID-19 vaccine. Produced via immunoSEQ multiplex PCR; TCRdb's table is partial and in-frame only. The data hold some 200,000 clones, with approximately 94% observed a single time. This sample comprised peripheral blood, obtained 28 days after the second AZD1222 dose. The receptor set was obtained from an adult who received the AZD1222 COVID-19 vaccine.

The CDR3 protein is CASSPQAGETQYF. The CDR3 region has the DNA TGTGCCAGCTCACCACAGGCGGGGGAGACCCAGTACTTC. This chain joins TRBV18 and TRBJ2-5; perhaps TRBD2 as D (6 bases). Between the trimmed V and J ends, which lost 1 base and 5 bases, there was a span of 8 bases. The CDR3 is made up of 13 amino acids. Germline values: CDR1 KGHSH, CDR2 LQKENI.

The chain joins TRBV7-9 to TRBJ2-1; maybe TRBD2 (6 bases). V gave up 5 bases and J gave up 4 bases, with 9 bases separating them. There are 13 residues in the CDR3. The germline gives CDR1 SEHNR, CDR2 FQNEAQ (reference sequence). CDR3 nucleotide sequence: TGTGCCAGCAGCCCTAGCGAGTACAATGAGCAGTTCTTC. Translation gives CASSPSEYNEQFF.

The chain joins TRBV19 to TRBJ2-3, with D unclear. The V end lost 5 bases, the J end lost 8 bases, and 20 bases lay between the germline ends. The germline V gene has CDR1 LNHDA and CDR2 SQIVND (reference sequence). This CDR3 has 15 amino acids. CDR3 protein: CASSPRQTPTFTQYF. CDR3 coding DNA: TGTGCCAGTAGTCCACGGCAGACACCCACGTTTACGCAGTATTTT.

This clone was seen only once. The V gene is TRBV7-2, the J gene TRBJ1-2; maybe TRBD1 (5 bases). Germline V gene sequence: CDR1 SGHTA, CDR2 FQGNSA. Deletions cut 5 bases from V and 4 bases from J, with 11 bases between. The CDR3 totals 13 residues. CDR3 DNA sequence: TGTGCCAGCAGCCGCGGGGGGATCTATGGCTACACCTTC. This sequence encodes CASSRGGIYGYTF.

The V gene is TRBV9, the J gene TRBJ1-4, with a tentative D call TRBD1 (5 bases). CDR3 length equals 15 residues. CDR1 SGDLS and CDR2 YYNGEE come from the germline V gene. Trimming took off 2 bases at V and 5 bases at J, with 13 bases between the two ends. The CDR3, as DNA: TGTGCCAGCAGCGTGGGGCTGGGCCCCAATGAAAAACTGTTTTTT. Its translation: CASSVGLGPNEKLFF.

J is TRBJ1-4 and V is TRBV2; no definite D call. V was shortened by 3 bases and J by 13 bases, with 15 bases between the two germline ends. This CDR3 region has 13 residues. The germline V gene has CDR1 SNHLY and CDR2 FYNNEI. The CDR3 sequence: CASSEGPPDRLFF. In DNA, the CDR3 is TGTGCCAGCAGTGAGGGTCCCCCAGATAGACTGTTTTTT.

This chain uses TRBV7-9 with TRBJ1-4; 8 nucleotides agree with TRBD1. CDR3 length: 15 residues. Germline V gene data show CDR1 as SEHNR and CDR2 as FQNEAQ (reference sequence). After removal of 5 bases from V and 0 bases from J, the junction contained 2 bases not matched to a gene. The CDR3 is CASSTQGATNEKLFF. The CDR3 DNA reads TGTGCCAGCAGCACACAGGGGGCAACTAATGAAAAACTGTTTTTT.

The rearrangement joins TRBV19 to TRBJ2-5; no clear D gene. Germline loops: CDR1 LNHDA, CDR2 SQIVND (reference sequence). With 2 bases removed from V and 4 bases from J, the gap between germline ends came to 2 bases. The CDR3 contains 11 residues. CDR3 loop: CASSILETQYF. The DNA for the CDR3 is TGTGCCAGTAGTATATTAGAGACCCAGTACTTC.

The rearrangement joins TRBV7-3 to TRBJ2-1; tentatively, D is TRBD1 (5 bases). V lost 3 bases, J lost 0 bases, and 12 bases lay in between. The germline V gene has CDR1 SGHTA and CDR2 FQGTGA. There are 16 residues in the CDR3. Here the CDR3 reads CASSLGQGSSYNEQFF. CDR3 coding DNA: TGTGCCAGCAGCTTGGGGCAGGGCAGCTCCTACAATGAGCAGTTCTTC.

V gene TRBV6-6 combines with J gene TRBJ1-6, with D tentatively TRBD1 (6 bases). The CDR3 contains 16 residues. Per the germline V gene, CDR1 is MNHNY and CDR2 is SVGAGI (reference sequence). The ends were cut back, 6 bases at V and 5 bases at J, with 17 bases in the middle. The CDR3 sequence is CASRPRGGPHNSPLHF. The CDR3 DNA reads as TGTGCCAGCAGGCCCCGGGGGGGCCCTCATAATTCACCCCTCCACTTT.

In this sample, this clone turned up once. The rearrangement joins TRBV7-2 to TRBJ1-1, with D perhaps matching TRBD1 (5 bases). V shed 4 bases and J shed 3 bases, with 15 bases lying between them. This CDR3 has 15 amino acids. The germline gives CDR1 SGHTA, CDR2 FQGNSA. The CDR3 region has the DNA TGTGCCAGCAGCTGGCGGGAGAGGGGAGACACTGAAGCTTTCTTT. This gives the protein CASSWRERGDTEAFF.

The rearrangement uses TRBV30 and TRBJ2-3; TRBD2 is a possible D gene (7 bases). The V end lost 2 bases, the J end lost 4 bases, and 13 bases lay between the germline ends. The germline CDR1 and CDR2 sequences are GTSNPN and SVGIG (reference sequence). This CDR3 has 14 amino acids. This chain's CDR3 is CAWSTRGGSDTQYF. CDR3 nucleotides: TGTGCCTGGAGTACGAGGGGGGGCTCAGATACGCAGTATTTT.

This clone has just a few counts. J is TRBJ2-6 and V is TRBV19; D gene ambiguous. CDR1 and CDR2 from the germline V gene are LNHDA and SQIVND (reference sequence). V lost 7 bases and J lost 1, with 11 bases in between. The CDR3 sequence is 15 residues long. The CDR3 here is CASTHTPSGANVLTF. The CDR3 nucleotides read TGTGCCAGTACTCATACGCCGTCTGGGGCCAACGTCCTGACTTTC.

The J gene is TRBJ1-1, the V gene TRBV2; D perhaps matches TRBD1 (6 bases). The ends were cut back, 2 bases at V and 1 base at J, with 11 bases in the middle. Germline CDR1 is SNHLY and CDR2 is FYNNEI. This CDR3 has 15 amino acids. Here the CDR3 reads CASSESGHPNTEAFF. CDR3 nucleotides: TGTGCCAGCAGTGAATCGGGACACCCGAACACTGAAGCTTTCTTT. Drawing the rest from reference TRBV2 and TRBJ1-1, the complete variable domain is EPEVTQTPSHQVTQMGQEVILRCVPISNHLYFYWYRQILGQKVEFLVSFYNNEISEKSEIFDDQFSVERPDGSNFTLKIRSTKLEDSAMYFCASSESGHPNTEAFFGQGTRLTVV.

The gene calls are TRBV25-1 and TRBJ1-5, with no clear D. The CDR3 consists of 13 residues. Trimming left V 4 bases short and J 6 bases short, with 10 bases between. Germline CDR1 is MGHDK and CDR2 is SYGVNS. The chain's CDR3 is CASSGGAGQPQHF. The DNA of the CDR3 is TGTGCCAGCAGTGGGGGAGCGGGTCAGCCCCAGCATTTT. Looking up the rest from reference TRBV25-1 and TRBJ1-5 gives the full variable domain: EADIYQTPRYLVIGTGKKITLECSQTMGHDKMYWYQQDPGMELHLIHYSYGVNSTEKGDLSSESTVSRIRTEHFPLTLESARPSHTSQYLCASSGGAGQPQHFGDGTRLSIL.